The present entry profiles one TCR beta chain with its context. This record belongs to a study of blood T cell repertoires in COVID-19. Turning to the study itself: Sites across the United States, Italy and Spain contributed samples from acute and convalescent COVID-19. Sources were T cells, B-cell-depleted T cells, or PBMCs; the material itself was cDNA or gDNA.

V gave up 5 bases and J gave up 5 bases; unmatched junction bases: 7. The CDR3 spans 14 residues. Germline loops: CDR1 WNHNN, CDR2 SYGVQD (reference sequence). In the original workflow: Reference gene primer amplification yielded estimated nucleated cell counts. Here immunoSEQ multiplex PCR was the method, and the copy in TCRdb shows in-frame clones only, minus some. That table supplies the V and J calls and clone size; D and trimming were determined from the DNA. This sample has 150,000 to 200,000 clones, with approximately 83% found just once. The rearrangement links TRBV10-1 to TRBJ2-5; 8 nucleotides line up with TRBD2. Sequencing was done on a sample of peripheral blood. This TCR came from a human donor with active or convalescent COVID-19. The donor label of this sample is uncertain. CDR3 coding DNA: TGCGCCAGCAGTCCAGCGGGAGAGGTGGAGACCCAGTACTTC. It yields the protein CASSPAGEVETQYF.